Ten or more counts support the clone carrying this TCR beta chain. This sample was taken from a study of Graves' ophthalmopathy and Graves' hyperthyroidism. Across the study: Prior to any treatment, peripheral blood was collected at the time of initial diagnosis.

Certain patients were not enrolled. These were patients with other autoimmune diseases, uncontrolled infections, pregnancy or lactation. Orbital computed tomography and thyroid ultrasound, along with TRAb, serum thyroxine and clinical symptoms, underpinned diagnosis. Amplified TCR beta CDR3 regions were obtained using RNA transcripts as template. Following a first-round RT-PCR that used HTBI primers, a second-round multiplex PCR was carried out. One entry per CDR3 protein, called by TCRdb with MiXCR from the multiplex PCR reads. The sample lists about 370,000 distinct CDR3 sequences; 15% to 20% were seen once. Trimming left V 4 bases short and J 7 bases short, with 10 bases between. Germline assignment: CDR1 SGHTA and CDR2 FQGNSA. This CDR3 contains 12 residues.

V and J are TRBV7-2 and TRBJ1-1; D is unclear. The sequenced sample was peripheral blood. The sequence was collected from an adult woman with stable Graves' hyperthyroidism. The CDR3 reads CASSSGRVEAFF. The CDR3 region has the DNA TGTGCCAGCAGCTCCGGGAGGGTTGAAGCTTTCTTT.